These T cell receptor beta chains were read from a single sample in a study of cytotoxic CD8 clonotypes in ibrutinib-treated CLL. Clones were sequenced by immunoSEQ multiplex PCR, and TCRdb holds only the in-frame ones, with some missing. The sample has about 30,000 clones, approximately 62% seen once. Source: PBMCs, taken before ibrutinib treatment. These receptor sequences come from a human donor with chronic lymphocytic leukemia. The CDR3 runs from the conserved cysteine through the conserved F or W. The order of the fields is V gene, J gene, clone size, D gene, CDR3 protein, CDR3 DNA. A D gene is named only where the DNA matches it firmly. Size is stated for part of the rows, as once, few or many counts, or as a class when the clone is expanded.

>TRBV2|TRBJ1-5|-|-
CASRDSVYNQPQHF
TGTGCCAGCAGGGACAGCGTCTATAATCAGCCCCAGCATTTT
>TRBV6-4|TRBJ1-1|-|TRBD1
CASRLRDRGTEAFF
TGTGCCAGCAGACTACGGGACAGGGGAACCGAAGCTTTCTTT
>TRBV15|TRBJ1-1|-|-
CATSPSPRLGTEAFF
TGTGCCACCAGCCCTAGTCCCCGATTGGGGACTGAAGCTTTCTTT
>TRBV27|TRBJ2-7|-|-
CASSSSSSSSYEQYF
TGTGCCAGCAGTTCGAGTAGCTCCTCCTCGTACGAGCAGTACTTC
>TRBV27|TRBJ2-7|-|-
CASSLTGLNSYEQYF
TGTGCCAGCAGTTTGACAGGCCTCAACTCCTACGAGCAGTACTTC
>TRBV28|TRBJ1-2|-|-
CASSLSERIKDGYTF
TGTGCCAGCAGTTTAAGCGAGAGGATTAAAGATGGCTACACCTTC
>TRBV12-5|TRBJ1-3|-|-
CASGSGNTIYF
TGTGCTAGTGGATCTGGAAACACCATATATTTT
>TRBV25-1|TRBJ2-3|-|-
CASSTGGDTQYF
TGTGCCAGCAGTACCGGAGGAGATACGCAGTATTTT
>TRBV27|TRBJ2-7|-|-
CASNPYYLGTPAAGEQYF
TGTGCCAGCAACCCCTATTACCTTGGGACACCCGCTGCAGGCGAGCAGTACTTC
>TRBV7-9|TRBJ2-7|once|-
CASSLPGYEQYF
TGTGCCAGCAGCTTACCCGGGTACGAGCAGTACTTC
>TRBV5-6|TRBJ2-1|-|TRBD2
CASSSYGGRAYNEQFF
TGTGCCAGCAGCTCGTATGGGGGGAGGGCTTACAATGAGCAGTTCTTC
>TRBV7-9|TRBJ1-1|-|TRBD1
CASSSNRGGDTEAFF
TGTGCCAGCAGCTCCAACAGGGGAGGGGACACTGAAGCTTTCTTT
>TRBV11-2|TRBJ2-1|-|TRBD2
CASSHRTSGISYNEQFF
TGTGCCAGCAGCCATAGGACTAGCGGGATCTCCTACAATGAGCAGTTCTTC
>TRBV27|TRBJ2-5|-|-
CASSLSTGFGETQYF
TGTGCCAGCAGTTTATCAACCGGGTTTGGGGAGACCCAGTACTTC
>TRBV4-2|TRBJ2-1|few|-
CASSQDPWRTNNEQFF
TGTGCCAGCAGCCAAGATCCGTGGCGGACCAACAATGAGCAGTTCTTC
>TRBV6-1|TRBJ1-4|-|-
CASSDLGRWSEKLFF
TGTGCCAGCAGTGATTTGGGCAGATGGAGTGAAAAACTGTTTTTT
>TRBV10-3|TRBJ1-4|-|-
CAISVSSYGEKLFF
TGTGCCATCAGTGTTTCCAGCTATGGGGAAAAACTGTTTTTT
>TRBV5-1|TRBJ1-2|-|-
CASSFGLTNGYTF
TGCGCCAGCAGCTTTGGTTTAACTAATGGCTACACCTTC
>TRBV5-1|TRBJ2-3|-|TRBD2
CASRAPVRGVVDTQYF
TGCGCCAGCAGGGCCCCCGTGCGGGGGGTTGTAGATACGCAGTATTTT
>TRBV7-8|TRBJ1-5|-|-
CASSLVEGGNQPQHF
TGTGCCAGCAGCTTAGTTGAGGGGGGCAATCAGCCCCAGCATTTT
>TRBV5-1|TRBJ2-5|-|-
CASGQPQETQYF
TGCGCCAGCGGACAGCCACAAGAGACCCAGTACTTC
>TRBV18|TRBJ2-1|few|-
CASRSPLEQFF
TGTGCCAGCCGAAGTCCCCTCGAGCAGTTCTTC
>TRBV5-1|TRBJ1-2|few|-
CASSLAGYNYGYTF
TGCGCCAGCAGCTTGGCAGGGTATAACTATGGCTACACCTTC
>TRBV5-1|TRBJ2-3|-|TRBD2
CASSLGLAETDTQYF
TGCGCCAGCAGCTTGGGACTAGCGGAGACAGATACGCAGTATTTT
>TRBV7-6|TRBJ1-4|-|-
CASSWGGGVNEKLFF
TGTGCCAGCAGCTGGGGAGGCGGAGTGAATGAAAAACTGTTTTTT
>TRBV5-1|TRBJ2-1|few|-
CASSLDEGEQFF
TGCGCCAGCAGCTTAGATGAGGGAGAGCAGTTCTTC
>TRBV29-1|TRBJ2-1|few|-
CSVQTSEQFF
TGCAGCGTCCAGACTAGTGAGCAGTTCTTC
>TRBV7-7|TRBJ2-1|-|-
CASSLVQGSGEQFF
TGTGCTAGCAGCTTAGTACAGGGTTCGGGTGAGCAGTTCTTC
>TRBV27|TRBJ2-1|-|-
CASSLGLSAPTYNEQFF
TGTGCCAGCAGTTTAGGTCTCTCTGCCCCGACCTACAATGAGCAGTTCTTC
>TRBV11-3|TRBJ2-3|-|-
CASSSVGGAGGDTQYF
TGTGCCAGCAGCTCCGTTGGGGGGGCCGGGGGAGATACGCAGTATTTT
>TRBV19|TRBJ2-1|once|-
CASSFASDYNEQFF
TGTGCCAGTAGTTTCGCCAGTGACTACAATGAGCAGTTCTTC
>TRBV2|TRBJ2-7|-|TRBD2
CASTRTSGGAREQYF
TGTGCCAGCACCAGGACTAGCGGGGGGGCTAGGGAGCAGTACTTC
>TRBV2|TRBJ1-4|few|-
CASRQGSTNEKLFF
TGTGCCAGCCGGCAGGGATCGACTAATGAAAAACTGTTTTTT
>TRBV2|TRBJ2-2|-|-
CASSEVPKNTGELFF
TGTGCCAGCAGTGAGGTCCCCAAGAACACCGGGGAGCTGTTTTTT
>TRBV4-1|TRBJ1-1|few|-
CASSQDRYMNTEAFF
TGCGCCAGCAGCCAAGACAGATACATGAACACTGAAGCTTTCTTT
>TRBV2|TRBJ1-2|-|-
CASSEGDVGKGYTF
TGTGCCAGCAGTGAAGGGGATGTAGGGAAAGGCTACACCTTC
>TRBV5-4|TRBJ1-2|few|TRBD1
CASSGWGQYGTGNYGYTF
TGTGCCAGCAGCGGCTGGGGGCAGTACGGGACAGGAAACTATGGCTACACCTTC